This T cell receptor (beta chain) stems from a study of shared clonotypes between healthy human individuals. Turning to the study itself: Three plates each covered CD4 naive and memory; CD8 naive two, CD8 memory one.

Positive CCR7 selection of CD45RO-negative cells yielded the naive CD8 cells, and terminally differentiated effector memory CD45RA+ cells were excluded. Sequenced by immunoSEQ multiplex PCR; TCRdb stores in-frame clones only, minus some. The data hold 650,000 to 800,000 clones, with 92% observed a single time. The germline V gene encodes CDR1 MNHNS and CDR2 SASEGT. Trimming took off 3 bases at V and 9 bases at J, with 18 bases between the two ends. The CDR3 loop spans 15 amino acids. Sequenced input: naive CD8+ T cells sorted from blood. This receptor was identified in a man between 25 and 39 years old in good health. The V call is TRBV6-1, the J call TRBJ1-3; no definite D call. The CDR3: CASSDPFSGWGTIYF. The CDR3 region has the DNA TGTGCCAGCAGTGACCCCTTTAGCGGTTGGGGCACCATATATTTT.